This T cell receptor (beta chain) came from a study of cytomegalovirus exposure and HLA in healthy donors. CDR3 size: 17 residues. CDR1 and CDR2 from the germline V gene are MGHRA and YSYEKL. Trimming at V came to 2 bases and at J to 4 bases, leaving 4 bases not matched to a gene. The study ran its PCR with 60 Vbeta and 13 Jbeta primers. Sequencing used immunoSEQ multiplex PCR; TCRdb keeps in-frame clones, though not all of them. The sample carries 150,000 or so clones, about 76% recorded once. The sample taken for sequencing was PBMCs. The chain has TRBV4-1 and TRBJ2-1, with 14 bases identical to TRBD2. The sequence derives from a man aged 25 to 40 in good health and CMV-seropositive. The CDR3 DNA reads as TGCGCCAGCAGCCAACCCGGGACTAGCGGGAGATACAATGAGCAGTTCTTC. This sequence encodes CASSQPGTSGRYNEQFF.